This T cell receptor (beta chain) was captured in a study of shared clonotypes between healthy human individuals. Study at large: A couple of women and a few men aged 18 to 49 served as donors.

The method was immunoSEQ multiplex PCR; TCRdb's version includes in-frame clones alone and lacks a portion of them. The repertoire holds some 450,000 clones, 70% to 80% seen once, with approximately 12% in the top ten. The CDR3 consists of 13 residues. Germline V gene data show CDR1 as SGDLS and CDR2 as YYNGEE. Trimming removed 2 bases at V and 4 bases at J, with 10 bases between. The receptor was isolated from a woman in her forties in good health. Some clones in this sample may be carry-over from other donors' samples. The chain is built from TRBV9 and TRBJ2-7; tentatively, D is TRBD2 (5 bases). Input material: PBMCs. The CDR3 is CASSVISAYEQYF. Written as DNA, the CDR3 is TGTGCCAGCAGCGTTATTAGCGCATACGAGCAGTACTTC.